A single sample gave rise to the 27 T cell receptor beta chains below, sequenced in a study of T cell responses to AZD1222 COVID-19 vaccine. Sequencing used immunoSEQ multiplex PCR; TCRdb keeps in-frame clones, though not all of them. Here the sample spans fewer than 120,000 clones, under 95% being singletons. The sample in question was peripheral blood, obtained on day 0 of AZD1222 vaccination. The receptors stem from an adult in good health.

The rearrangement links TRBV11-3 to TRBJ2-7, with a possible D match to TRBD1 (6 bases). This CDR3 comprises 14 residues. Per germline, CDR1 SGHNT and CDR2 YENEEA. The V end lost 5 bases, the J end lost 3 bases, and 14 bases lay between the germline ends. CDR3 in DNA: TGTGCCAGCAGCCTCCTCTGGACAGACTACGAGCAGTACTTC. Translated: CASSLLWTDYEQYF.

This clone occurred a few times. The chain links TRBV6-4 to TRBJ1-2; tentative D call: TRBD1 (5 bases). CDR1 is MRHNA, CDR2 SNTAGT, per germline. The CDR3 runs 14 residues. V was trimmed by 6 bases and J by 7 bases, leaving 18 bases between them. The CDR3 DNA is TGTGCCAGCAGCTGGGGCCCCGCGGAAAGTGGCTACACCTTC. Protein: CASSWGPAESGYTF.

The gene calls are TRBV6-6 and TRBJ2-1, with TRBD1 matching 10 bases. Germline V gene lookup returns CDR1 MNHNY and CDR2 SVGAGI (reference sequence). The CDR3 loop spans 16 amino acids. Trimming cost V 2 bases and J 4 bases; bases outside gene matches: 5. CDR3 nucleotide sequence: TGTGCCAGCAGTTACCCCGGGACAGGGGCTTACAATGAGCAGTTCTTC. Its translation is CASSYPGTGAYNEQFF.

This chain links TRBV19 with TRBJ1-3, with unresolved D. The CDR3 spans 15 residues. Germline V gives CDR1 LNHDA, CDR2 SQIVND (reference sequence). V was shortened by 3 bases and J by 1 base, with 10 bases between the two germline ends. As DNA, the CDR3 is TGTGCCAGTAGTATCGGAGGGTTGTCTGGAAACACCATATATTTT. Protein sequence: CASSIGGLSGNTIYF.

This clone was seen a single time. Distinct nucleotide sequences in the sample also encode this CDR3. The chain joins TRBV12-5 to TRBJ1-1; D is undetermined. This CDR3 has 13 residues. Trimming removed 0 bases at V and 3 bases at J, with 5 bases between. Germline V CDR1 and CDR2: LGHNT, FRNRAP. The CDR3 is CASGLVGYTEAFF. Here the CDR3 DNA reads TGTGCTAGTGGTTTGGTAGGTTACACTGAAGCTTTCTTT.

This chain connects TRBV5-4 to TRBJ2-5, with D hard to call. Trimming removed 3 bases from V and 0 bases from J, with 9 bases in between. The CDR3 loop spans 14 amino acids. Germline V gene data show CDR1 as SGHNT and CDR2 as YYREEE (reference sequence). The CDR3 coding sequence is TGTGCCAGCAGCTCGGGTGGGGACCAAGAGACCCAGTACTTC. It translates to CASSSGGDQETQYF.

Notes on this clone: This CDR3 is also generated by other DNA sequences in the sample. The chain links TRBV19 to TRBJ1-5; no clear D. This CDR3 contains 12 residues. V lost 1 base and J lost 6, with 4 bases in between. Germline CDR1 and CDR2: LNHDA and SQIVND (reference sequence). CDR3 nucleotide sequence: TGTGCCAGTAGTATAGGGGTTCAGCCCCAGCATTTT. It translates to CASSIGVQPQHF.

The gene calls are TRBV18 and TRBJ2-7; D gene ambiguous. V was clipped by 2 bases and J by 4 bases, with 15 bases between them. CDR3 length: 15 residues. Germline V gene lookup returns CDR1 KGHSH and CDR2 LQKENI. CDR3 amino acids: CASSPIKVGSYEQYF. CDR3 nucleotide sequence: TGTGCCAGCTCACCAATAAAGGTGGGCTCGTACGAGCAGTACTTC.

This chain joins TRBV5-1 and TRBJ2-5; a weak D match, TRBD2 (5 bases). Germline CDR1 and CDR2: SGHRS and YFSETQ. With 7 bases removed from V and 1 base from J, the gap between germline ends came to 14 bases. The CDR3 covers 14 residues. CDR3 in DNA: TGCGCCAGCCGGGGTACCAGCGGCCAAGAGACCCAGTACTTC. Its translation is CASRGTSGQETQYF.

This CDR3 is CASSLRGTGMGDTGELFF. CDR3 coding DNA: TGTGCCAGCAGCTTGCGAGGGACAGGGATGGGTGACACCGGGGAGCTGTTTTTT. The V and J genes are TRBV7-2 and TRBJ2-2; 9 bases are shared with TRBD1. The CDR3 has 18 amino acids. Germline V gene data show CDR1 as SGHTA and CDR2 as FQGNSA. J lost 3 bases, V lost 3 bases, and 11 bases had no gene match.

The CDR3 coding sequence is TGTGCCAGCAGCTTGGTGAGGTCTGGAAACACCATATATTTT. Its translation is CASSLVRSGNTIYF. The gene calls are TRBV5-6 and TRBJ1-3; D unresolved. The length of the CDR3 is 14 residues. The germline V gene has CDR1 SGHDT and CDR2 YYEEEE. V lost 0 bases and J 1 base, leaving 5 bases between the germline ends.

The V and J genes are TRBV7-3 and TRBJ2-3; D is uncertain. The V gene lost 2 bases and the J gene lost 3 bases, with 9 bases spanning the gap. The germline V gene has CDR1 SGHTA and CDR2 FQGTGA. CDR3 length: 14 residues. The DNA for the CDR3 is TGTGCCAGCAGCTTACTGGGGTCGACAGATACGCAGTATTTT. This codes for CASSLLGSTDTQYF.

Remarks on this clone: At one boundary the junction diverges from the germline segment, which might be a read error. DNA of the CDR3: TGTGCCAGCCGTTTCCGGGGTCCCGGTTTAGATGGCTACACCTTC. Translated, it gives CASRFRGPGLDGYTF. This chain uses TRBV28 with TRBJ1-2; unclear D gene. Germline loops: CDR1 MDHEN, CDR2 SYDVKM. There are 15 residues in the CDR3.

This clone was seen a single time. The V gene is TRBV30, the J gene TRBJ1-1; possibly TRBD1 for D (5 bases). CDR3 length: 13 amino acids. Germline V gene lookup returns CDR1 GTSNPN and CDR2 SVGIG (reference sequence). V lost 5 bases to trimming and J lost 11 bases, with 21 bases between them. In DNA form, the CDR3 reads TGTGCCTGGGAGCGGGGGAATAGGTTTTCCGCTTTCTTT. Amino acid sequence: CAWERGNRFSAFF.

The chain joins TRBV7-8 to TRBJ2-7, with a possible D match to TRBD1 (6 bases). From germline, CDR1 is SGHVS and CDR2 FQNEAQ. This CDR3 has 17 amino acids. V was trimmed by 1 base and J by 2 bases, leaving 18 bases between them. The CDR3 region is CASSLDFLAGQPYEQYF. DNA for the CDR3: TGTGCCAGCAGCTTAGATTTCTTGGCCGGACAGCCCTACGAGCAGTACTTC.

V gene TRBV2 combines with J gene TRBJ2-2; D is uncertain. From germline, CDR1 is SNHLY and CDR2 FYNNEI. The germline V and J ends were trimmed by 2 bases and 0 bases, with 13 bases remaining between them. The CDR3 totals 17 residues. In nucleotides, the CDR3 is TGTGCCAGCAGTGAAAGGGAAGGCACAGCGAACACCGGGGAGCTGTTTTTT. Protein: CASSEREGTANTGELFF.

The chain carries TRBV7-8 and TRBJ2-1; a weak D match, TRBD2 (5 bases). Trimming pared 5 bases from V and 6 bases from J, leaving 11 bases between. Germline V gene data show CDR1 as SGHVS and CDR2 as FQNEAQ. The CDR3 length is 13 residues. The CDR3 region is CASSPLGPNEQFF. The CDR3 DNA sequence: TGTGCCAGCAGCCCACTAGGTCCCAATGAGCAGTTCTTC.

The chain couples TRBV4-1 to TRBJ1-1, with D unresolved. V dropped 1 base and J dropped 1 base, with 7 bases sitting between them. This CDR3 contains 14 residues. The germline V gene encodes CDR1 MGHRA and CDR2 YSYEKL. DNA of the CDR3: TGCGCCAGCAGCCAAGGGGCGGGGAACACTGAAGCTTTCTTT. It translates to CASSQGAGNTEAFF.

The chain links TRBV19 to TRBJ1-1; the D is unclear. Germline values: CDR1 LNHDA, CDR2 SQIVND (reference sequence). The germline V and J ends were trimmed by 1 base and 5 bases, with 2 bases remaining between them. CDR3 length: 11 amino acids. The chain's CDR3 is CASSIGTEAFF. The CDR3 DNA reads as TGTGCCAGTAGTATAGGTACTGAAGCTTTCTTT.

Written as DNA, the CDR3 is TGTGCCACCAGCAGAGACCGGGGACAGGGGGATGAGCAGTTCTTC. Translated, it gives CATSRDRGQGDEQFF. The V gene is TRBV15, the J gene TRBJ2-1; TRBD1 agrees at 11 bases. Germline V lookup: CDR1 LNHNV, CDR2 YYDKDF (reference sequence). CDR3 length equals 15 residues. The ends lost 0 bases at V and 8 bases at J; junction bases unmatched: 3.

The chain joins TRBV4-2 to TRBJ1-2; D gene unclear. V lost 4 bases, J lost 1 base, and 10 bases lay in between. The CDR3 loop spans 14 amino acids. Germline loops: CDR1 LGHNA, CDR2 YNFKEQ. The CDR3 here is CASSRNVDNYGYTF. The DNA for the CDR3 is TGTGCCAGCAGCCGAAATGTAGATAACTATGGCTACACCTTC.

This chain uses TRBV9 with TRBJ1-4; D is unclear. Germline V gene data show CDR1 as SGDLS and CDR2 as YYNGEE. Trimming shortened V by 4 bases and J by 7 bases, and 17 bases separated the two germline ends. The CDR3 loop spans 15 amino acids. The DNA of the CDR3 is TGTGCCAGCAGCCCCCGAGGAGGCGAGGGTGAAAAACTGTTTTTT. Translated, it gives CASSPRGGEGEKLFF. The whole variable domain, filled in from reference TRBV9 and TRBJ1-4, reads DSGVTQTPKHLITATGQRVTLRCSPRSGDLSVYWYQQSLDQGLQFLIQYYNGEERAKGNILERFSAQQFPDLHSELNLSSLELGDSALYFCASSPRGGEGEKLFFGSGTQLSVL.

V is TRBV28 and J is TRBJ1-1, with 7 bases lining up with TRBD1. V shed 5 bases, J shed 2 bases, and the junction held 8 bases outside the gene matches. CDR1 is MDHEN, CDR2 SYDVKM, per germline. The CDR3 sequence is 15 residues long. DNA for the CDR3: TGTGCCAGCAGTGTACGGGACAGCCGAAACACTGAAGCTTTCTTT. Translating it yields CASSVRDSRNTEAFF.

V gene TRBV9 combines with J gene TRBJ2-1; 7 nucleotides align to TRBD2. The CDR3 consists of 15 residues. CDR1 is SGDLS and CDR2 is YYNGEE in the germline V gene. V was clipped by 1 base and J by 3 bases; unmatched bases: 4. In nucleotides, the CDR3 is TGTGCCAGCAGCGTATCGGGGGAGGGCTACAATGAGCAGTTCTTC. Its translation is CASSVSGEGYNEQFF.

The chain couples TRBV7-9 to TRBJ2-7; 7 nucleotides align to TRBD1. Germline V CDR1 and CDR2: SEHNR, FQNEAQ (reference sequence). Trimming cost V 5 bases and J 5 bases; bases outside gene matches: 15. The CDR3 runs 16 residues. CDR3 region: CASSPTPGTEHHEQYF. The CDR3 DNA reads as TGTGCCAGCAGCCCAACGCCCGGGACAGAACACCACGAGCAGTACTTC. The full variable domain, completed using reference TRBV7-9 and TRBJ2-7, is DTGVSQNPRHKITKRGQNVTFRCDPISEHNRLYWYRQTLGQGPEFLTYFQNEAQLEKSRLLSDRFSAERPKGSFSTLEIQRTEQGDSAMYLCASSPTPGTEHHEQYFGPGTRLTVT.

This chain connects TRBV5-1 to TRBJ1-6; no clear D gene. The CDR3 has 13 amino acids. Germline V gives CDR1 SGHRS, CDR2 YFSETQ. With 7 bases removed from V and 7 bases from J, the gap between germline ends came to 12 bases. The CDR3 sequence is CASCVERNSPLHF. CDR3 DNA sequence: TGCGCCAGCTGCGTGGAAAGAAATTCACCCCTCCACTTT.

The CDR3 here is CASSSGAGYEQYF. The CDR3 nucleotides read TGTGCCAGCAGCTCCGGCGCAGGGTACGAGCAGTACTTC. This chain uses TRBV7-9 with TRBJ2-7, with a weak D call TRBD1 (5 bases). Germline CDR1 is SEHNR and CDR2 is FQNEAQ (reference sequence). The CDR3 runs 13 residues. Trimming took 4 bases from V and 4 from J, leaving 11 bases between them.